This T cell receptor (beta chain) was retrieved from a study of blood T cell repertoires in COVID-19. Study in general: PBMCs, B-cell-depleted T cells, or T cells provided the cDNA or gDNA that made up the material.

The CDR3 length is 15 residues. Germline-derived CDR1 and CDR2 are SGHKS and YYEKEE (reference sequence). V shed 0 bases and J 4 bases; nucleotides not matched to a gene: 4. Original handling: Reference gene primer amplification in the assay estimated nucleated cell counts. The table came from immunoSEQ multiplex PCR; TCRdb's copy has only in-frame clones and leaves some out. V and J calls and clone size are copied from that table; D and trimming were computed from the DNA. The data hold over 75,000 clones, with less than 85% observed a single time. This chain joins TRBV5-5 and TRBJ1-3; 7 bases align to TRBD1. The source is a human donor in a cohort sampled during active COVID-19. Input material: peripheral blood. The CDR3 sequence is CASSLEGAGGNTIYF. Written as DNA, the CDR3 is TGTGCCAGCAGCTTGGAGGGGGCGGGAGGAAACACCATATATTTT.